The rows below give T cell receptor beta chains drawn from one sample of a study of regulatory T cells in long-lasting Graves disease. TCRdb re-called the multiplex PCR reads with MiXCR, one entry per CDR3 protein. The table has about 620,000 distinct CDR3 sequences, less than 20% seen once. The same sample was also used in a study of T cells in Graves' hyperthyroidism and ophthalmopathy.

Sample: peripheral blood mononuclear cells (PBMCs), taken at new diagnosis, from a patient treated with antithyroid drugs. The receptors were sampled from a woman aged 25 to 45 with Graves disease. Both conserved end residues are trimmed from each CDR3.

V,J,CDR3
TRBV11-3,TRBJ2-7,ASSLAGQGPYEQY
TRBV6-9,TRBJ1-3,ASSYTGVSGNTIY
TRBV19,TRBJ1-2,ASSAEVRRHGYT
TRBV28,TRBJ2-1,ASSLNYRVQAYNEQF
TRBV6-1,TRBJ1-1,ASSEIINTEAF
TRBV5-4,TRBJ2-4,ASSLISGDIQY
TRBV28,TRBJ2-7,ASSIGGQGAEEQY
TRBV2,TRBJ2-2,ASSEDPGELF
TRBV18,TRBJ2-5,ASSPNRGQETQY
TRBV2,TRBJ2-5,ASSTLLTQY
TRBV7-6,TRBJ2-5,ASSLMGSQETQY
TRBV30,TRBJ2-1,AWRARYGLPQGVDNEQF
TRBV20-1,TRBJ2-1,SALIGRVFVINEQF
TRBV7-2,TRBJ1-5,ASSFGGNSNQPQH
TRBV7-3,TRBJ2-1,ASSSPEAVNEQF
TRBV11-2,TRBJ2-5,ASSLAGRYQETQY
TRBV29-1,TRBJ2-3,SHRGQGGDTQY
TRBV6-1,TRBJ1-1,ASVKLGQLNTEAF
TRBV7-3,TRBJ2-1,ASSLGLAVNEQF
TRBV14,TRBJ2-1,ASSQTPGLEQF
TRBV7-2,TRBJ1-4,ASSTQPPATNEKLF
TRBV7-9,TRBJ2-1,ASSPRTSGRWDEQF
TRBV7-2,TRBJ1-1,ASTSVMNTEAF
TRBV6-1,TRBJ1-5,ASRGGKGGNQPQH
TRBV7-9,TRBJ2-1,ASSGRTGSYNEQF
TRBV5-1,TRBJ2-4,ASSSGGLAGVQNIQY
TRBV19,TRBJ1-6,ASSPRDRPNSPLH
TRBV11-2,TRBJ1-2,ASSQMGVGGYT
TRBV28,TRBJ1-5,ASRYPGGSNQPQH
TRBV4-1,TRBJ2-3,ASSSTTGESTDTQY
TRBV2,TRBJ2-1,ASGAGVVYNEQF
TRBV3-1,TRBJ1-1,ASSLQTRASEAF
TRBV9,TRBJ1-1,ASSVIQGLNTEAF
TRBV24-1,TRBJ2-4,ATSDTGTGGIQY
TRBV29-1,TRBJ2-5,SSTTRGAFETQY
TRBV27,TRBJ1-2,ASSLRGQAYGYT
TRBV15,TRBJ1-5,ATSTQQGHHQPQH
TRBV3-1,TRBJ2-3,ASRRVGTTSTDTQY
TRBV3-1,TRBJ2-1,ASTSTATEQF
TRBV7-9,TRBJ1-4,ASSPAGVHEKLF
TRBV20-1,TRBJ2-3,SARRRGLTDTQY
TRBV28,TRBJ1-2,ASSFGGLSGYT
TRBV2,TRBJ1-1,ASRSDLNTEAF
TRBV5-5,TRBJ2-5,ASSGAVTGQETQY
TRBV2,TRBJ1-5,ASSKQGAQGNQPQH
TRBV7-3,TRBJ2-7,ASSLRGGQNNEQY
TRBV7-9,TRBJ2-7,ASSFGVGSSYEQY
TRBV28,TRBJ2-3,ASRDTFTHTQY
TRBV12-3/TRBV12-4,TRBJ2-1,ASRLAGLGNEQF